This TCR beta chain comes out of a study of beta chain features in type 1 diabetes listed by TCRdb under 2018. Regarding the research as a whole: No differences in mean age, gender distribution, total cell number or subset yield were found between patients and healthy donors. In the study, TCRB repertoires of sorted circulating CD4+ T cell subsets from recently diagnosed type 1 diabetes patients were compared with those of matched healthy donors. A total of roughly 100,000,000 sorted cells were examined across all samples, and the number of cells per subset was strongly correlated with RNA yield. Regulatory and stem cell-like memory subsets were obtained from only 8 patients and roughly eight healthy donors, while naive and central memory subsets were obtained from all 30 or so donors.

In the case of this clone: Its antigen remains unidentified. No base quality information exists; no much larger clone differs at one position.

V is shortened by 3 bases, J by 0 bases, and the region joining them spans 9 bases. Including the terminal cysteine and phenylalanine, the CDR3 comprises 14 residues. The DNA shown is the 42-base CDR3, in frame from base 1. CDR1 and CDR2 were assigned from the germline V gene as SNHLY and FYNNEI. All of the isolated RNA was reverse transcribed with the High Capacity cDNA Reverse Transcription Kit, so expressed TCRB transcripts were sequenced. Deep immunoSEQ sequencing was performed on naive, central memory and regulatory T cell samples, with an average of roughly 3.3 million total reads per sample. After sorted cells were lysed in RLT buffer, RNA was extracted with DNase-treated RNeasy Micro or Mini kits, with the choice depending on cell number. Each cell subset was processed separately to prevent cross-contamination, with patient and healthy donor samples processed together. The immunoSEQ multiplex PCR was used to amplify TCRB sequences from cDNA, generating 87-bp fragments that spanned the CDR3 region. The amplicons were sequenced using the Illumina HiSeq platform. From the authors' description of their analysis: Synthetic template baselines were used to correct PCR bias computationally, reads within Hamming distance 2 were collapsed together, and singletons that could not be merged were discarded. Reads were aligned against IMGT so that V, D and J genes, CDR3 length and insertions or deletions at six rearrangement sites could be assigned. Clonotype counts were normalized to sorted cell number within each subset before computing true diversity and Gini coefficients with the tcR R package. The overlap coefficient, calculated on TCRB nucleotide sequences, was used to quantify repertoire sharing. Out-of-frame TCRB sequences from naive cells were analyzed to stand in for the pre-selection repertoire. What TCRdb holds here is the immuneACCESS table cut down to in-frame rearrangements. Part of the clones is not present; checked against another copy, under half of the missing clones reflect an unresolved V gene, and the others are unexplained. V, J and clone size were drawn from that table, and D and trimming were deduced from the DNA. Present in this sample are hundreds of thousands of clones, around an eighth of which were seen just once. The top ten clonotypes cover 0.04% of the sample.

A single peripheral blood draw of around 120 mL on average was collected from each donor into heparinised tubes. A BD FACSAria II and a panel including CD45RO, CCR7, CD25, CD127, CD95 and CD27 were used to sort naive, central memory, regulatory and stem cell-like memory CD4+ T cells. All sorted populations exceeded 98% purity. PBMCs were isolated immediately by Lymphoprep density gradient centrifugation and stained directly without culture. So that batch effects would be minimized, each experiment stained and sorted samples in pairs, pairing one healthy donor with one patient. Broad study findings and their caveats: PCR might favor shorter templates, but patient and control samples were amplified and corrected together, so any skew would affect both groups equally. In all four CD4+ subsets, TCRB CDR3 length was moderately but significantly shorter in type 1 diabetes patients. Because cDNA was sequenced instead of genomic DNA, highly expressing activated cells could be over-represented, though the groups showed no difference in activation or CD3 levels. Only small numbers of individuals were included in the HLA sub-analyses, which left unresolved whether HLA type had any influence on TCRB rearrangement. Naive, central memory and regulatory TCRB repertoires appeared to be more similar among patients than among healthy donors. Fewer insertions and more nucleotide deletions at VDJ recombination sites were observed in patients with type 1 diabetes, implying thymic rearrangement abnormalities.

Material: naive CD4+ T cells from blood. What this sample's cell subset or site label stands for: true naive CD4+ T cells. The receptor comes from a man between 18 and 35 years old with type 1 diabetes. Here the chain combines TRBV2 and TRBJ2-7; the D gene is unclear. The CDR3 protein sequence reads: CASSDESTSYEQYF. In nucleotide form, the sequence is TGTGCCAGCAGTGACGAGTCTACCTCCTACGAGCAGTACTTC.